A single sample is the source of the 26 T cell receptor beta chains below, sequenced in a study of blood T cell repertoires in COVID-19 (dated by TCRdb to between 2020 and 2021). Library preparation was by the immunoSEQ multiplex PCR assay. In its TCRdb copy, this immuneACCESS table keeps in-frame sequences only and misses some clones. Where compared with another copy, unresolved V genes explain less than half of these, and the others have no known cause. The sample yields about 180,000 clones; 86% were counted once. The ten largest clones represent more than 7.5% of the sample. Sequences were obtained from PBMCs or T cells enriched from blood (not recorded which). These TCRs come from a woman between 25 and 40 years old who had recovered from COVID-19.

The J gene is TRBJ2-1, the V gene TRBV4-1; 8 bases line up with TRBD2. The CDR3 sequence is 15 residues long. Looked up from germline, CDR1 is MGHRA and CDR2 is YSYEKL. V was clipped by 6 bases and J by 9 bases; unmatched bases: 13. The CDR3 spells CASRKEVAGRSEQFF. CDR3 bases: TGCGCCAGCAGAAAAGAGGTAGCGGGACGATCTGAGCAGTTCTTC.

The CDR3 DNA follows: TGTGCCAGTAGTATAGACGGGACTAGCGGTTCCTACGAGCAGTACTTC. The encoded protein is CASSIDGTSGSYEQYF. This chain links TRBV19 with TRBJ2-7; 11 bases map to TRBD2. J lost 1 base, V lost 0 bases, and 2 bases had no gene match. The length of the CDR3 is 16 residues. In germline, CDR1 is LNHDA, CDR2 SQIVND (reference sequence).

The chain recombines TRBV28 with TRBJ2-3; D is uncertain. Germline CDR1 and CDR2: MDHEN and SYDVKM. The ends were cut back, 10 bases at V and 0 bases at J, with 23 bases in the middle. The CDR3 covers 17 residues. The CDR3 reads CATISPVRHASTDTQYF. The CDR3 DNA sequence: TGTGCCACCATAAGTCCTGTGAGACACGCTAGCACAGATACGCAGTATTTT. Full variable domain (outside the CDR3, taken from reference TRBV28 and TRBJ2-3): DVKVTQSSRYLVKRTGEKVFLECVQDMDHENMFWYRQDPGLGLRLIYFSYDVKMKEKGDIPEGYSVSREKKERFSLILESASTNQTSMYLCATISPVRHASTDTQYFGPGTRLTVL.

The chain joins TRBV15 to TRBJ1-5; 11 bases fit TRBD1. This CDR3 comprises 15 residues. Germline lookup yields CDR1 LNHNV and CDR2 YYDKDF (reference sequence). The V segment lost 3 bases and the J segment 3 bases; nucleotides outside the gene matches: 1. The CDR3 region has the DNA TGTGCCACCAGCAGGGACAGGGGGCTCAATCAGCCCCAGCATTTT. Amino acid sequence: CATSRDRGLNQPQHF.

The chain links TRBV3-1 (or the pseudogene TRBV3-2) to TRBJ2-7; 7 nucleotides align to TRBD2. With 1 base clipped from V and 4 bases from J, the junction kept 7 bases outside the gene matches. The CDR3 contains 15 residues. Germline CDR1 and CDR2: LGHDT and YNNKEL (reference sequence). The CDR3 protein is CASSQGSAGVYEQYF. In DNA, the CDR3 is TGTGCCAGCAGCCAAGGCTCGGCGGGAGTATACGAGCAGTACTTC.

The chain combines TRBV10-2 with TRBJ2-7; no clear D. Germline V CDR1 and CDR2: WSHSY, SAAADI. The CDR3 has 13 residues. V gave up 2 bases and J gave up 7 bases, with 12 bases separating them. The CDR3 protein is CASSEGSLREQYF. As DNA, the CDR3 is TGCGCCAGCAGTGAGGGATCCTTGCGGGAGCAGTACTTC.

The chain links TRBV5-5 to TRBJ1-1, with a tentative D call TRBD1 (5 bases). The V gene lost 3 bases and the J gene lost 0 bases, with 12 bases spanning the gap. The CDR3 extends over 15 amino acids. Looked up from germline, CDR1 is SGHKS and CDR2 is YYEKEE (reference sequence). The DNA of the CDR3 is TGTGCCAGCAGCTATCAGGGCGGCATGAACACTGAAGCTTTCTTT. Translation: CASSYQGGMNTEAFF.

V and J are TRBV3-1 (or the pseudogene TRBV3-2) and TRBJ1-4; no clear D. This CDR3 comprises 16 residues. V was clipped by 3 bases and J by 7 bases, with 18 bases between them. In germline, CDR1 is LGHDT, CDR2 YNNKEL (reference sequence). The CDR3 DNA reads as TGTGCCAGCAGCCACACCGGGAGGGAGGTGGCTGAAAAACTGTTTTTT. Translating gives CASSHTGREVAEKLFF.

CDR3 DNA sequence: TGTGCCAGCAGCCTTAGGGGTATTGCAGATACGCAGTATTTT. Translated, it gives CASSLRGIADTQYF. V and J are TRBV7-9 and TRBJ2-3, with D tentatively TRBD1 (5 bases). V was cut by 5 bases and J by 4 bases, with 13 bases left in between. Germline CDR1 reads SEHNR; CDR2 reads FQNEAQ (reference sequence). The length of the CDR3 is 14 residues.

For this clone: Additional DNA sequences in this sample encode the identical CDR3. The genes are TRBV6-4 and TRBJ2-3; 9 nucleotides match TRBD2. CDR3 length: 16 residues. Trimming at V came to 0 bases and at J to 0 bases, leaving 1 base not matched to a gene. The germline CDR1 and CDR2 sequences are MRHNA and SNTAGT. This chain's CDR3 is CASSDSAGGSTDTQYF. The CDR3 DNA sequence: TGTGCCAGCAGTGACTCTGCGGGGGGGAGCACAGATACGCAGTATTTT.

The J gene is TRBJ1-1, the V gene TRBV11-2; a possible D gene is TRBD1 (5 bases). This CDR3 spans 15 amino acids. The V end was cut by 5 bases, the J end by 5 bases, with 18 bases between. Per germline, CDR1 SGHAT and CDR2 FQNNGV. CDR3 coding DNA: TGTGCCAGCAGCCCCGGCCCGGGGGGAAAGACTGAAGCTTTCTTT. This translates into CASSPGPGGKTEAFF.

V and J are TRBV14 and TRBJ2-7; 7 nucleotides align to TRBD1. Unmatched junction bases numbered 9, after V lost 3 bases and J lost 1 base. This CDR3 has 16 residues. Germline V gene data show CDR1 as SGHDN and CDR2 as FVKESK. CDR3 sequence (DNA): TGTGCCAGCAGCCAGCCCCGGACAGGCGGGTCCTACGAGCAGTACTTC. Amino acids: CASSQPRTGGSYEQYF.

Regarding this clone: Other DNA sequences in this specimen translate into the identical CDR3. The chain links TRBV3-1 (or the pseudogene TRBV3-2) to TRBJ2-7, with 10 nucleotides matching TRBD2. CDR3 length: 14 amino acids. V shed 5 bases, J shed 1 base, and the junction held 2 bases outside the gene matches. The V gene's germline CDR1 is LGHDT and CDR2 YNNKEL (reference sequence). The CDR3 DNA is TGTGCCAGCAGCTCGACTAGCGGGTCCTACGAGCAGTACTTC. Translating it yields CASSSTSGSYEQYF.

The sample holds one count of this clone. The V call is TRBV5-6, the J call TRBJ2-5; possible D gene TRBD1, 6 bases. This CDR3 has 14 amino acids. V was clipped by 0 bases and J by 3 bases, with 9 bases between them. Germline V gene sequence: CDR1 SGHDT, CDR2 YYEEEE. This CDR3 is CASSLAQGKETQYF. In DNA form, the CDR3 reads TGTGCCAGCAGCTTGGCCCAGGGGAAAGAGACCCAGTACTTC.

This clone has just one count. Within the sample, other DNA sequences also encode this same CDR3. The rearrangement links TRBV5-1 to TRBJ2-7; 11 bases are a match to TRBD1. The CDR3 has 15 amino acids. The ends lost 3 bases at V and 3 bases at J; junction bases unmatched: 5. Germline CDR1 is SGHRS and CDR2 is YFSETQ. The CDR3 is CASSSTGTGGYEQYF. The CDR3 DNA reads as TGCGCCAGCAGCTCGACCGGGACAGGGGGCTACGAGCAGTACTTC.

This chain uses TRBV19 with TRBJ2-7; D ambiguous. Trimming took off 3 bases at V and 3 bases at J, with 9 bases between the two ends. In germline, CDR1 is LNHDA, CDR2 SQIVND (reference sequence). The CDR3 is 13 amino acids. CDR3 amino acids: CASSIFIHYEQYF. Here the CDR3 DNA reads TGTGCCAGTAGTATTTTCATCCACTACGAGCAGTACTTC. The full variable domain, completed using reference TRBV19 and TRBJ2-7, is DGGITQSPKYLFRKEGQNVTLSCEQNLNHDAMYWYRQDPGQGLRLIYYSQIVNDFQKGDIAEGYSVSREKKESFPLTVTSAQKNPTAFYLCASSIFIHYEQYFGPGTRLTVT.

The rearrangement links TRBV28 to TRBJ2-7, with a possible D match to TRBD1 (5 bases). V was shortened by 4 bases and J by 2 bases, with 12 bases between the two germline ends. CDR3 length equals 14 residues. The germline V gene has CDR1 MDHEN and CDR2 SYDVKM. The CDR3 DNA reads TGTGCCAGCAGTTCAAACAGGTTTCCCTACGAGCAGTACTTC. Encoded protein: CASSSNRFPYEQYF.

The rearrangement uses TRBV15 and TRBJ1-6; 8 positions agree with TRBD1. Trimming cost V 3 bases and J 3 bases; bases outside gene matches: 10. The CDR3 extends over 18 amino acids. Germline loops: CDR1 LNHNV, CDR2 YYDKDF (reference sequence). The CDR3: CATSRTDRGGGYNSPLHF. The CDR3 DNA follows: TGTGCCACCAGCAGGACAGACAGGGGCGGAGGCTATAATTCACCCCTCCACTTT.

The chain combines TRBV4-2 with TRBJ1-2; possibly TRBD1 for D (5 bases). This CDR3 comprises 16 residues. Germline CDR1 is LGHNA and CDR2 is YNFKEQ. V lost 0 bases to trimming and J lost 5 bases, with 16 bases between them. In nucleotides, the CDR3 is TGTGCCAGCAGCCAAGAGAGCGGGACGGCCGCGTATGGCTACACCTTC. Translated, it gives CASSQESGTAAYGYTF.

The V call is TRBV6-5, the J call TRBJ2-2; D not resolved. V was pared by 3 bases and J by 7 bases, with 9 bases between. Germline V gene data show CDR1 as MNHEY and CDR2 as SVGAGI. The CDR3 extends over 13 amino acids. The CDR3 bases are TGTGCCAGCAGTTATTTAGTATACGGGGAGCTGTTTTTT. Translation: CASSYLVYGELFF.

The V gene is TRBV2, the J gene TRBJ1-5, with TRBD1 matching 7 bases. J was trimmed by 4 bases and V by 6 bases; bases with no gene match: 6. The CDR3 is made up of 14 amino acids. Germline values: CDR1 SNHLY, CDR2 FYNNEI. The CDR3: CASRGDSYNQPQHF. As DNA, the CDR3 is TGTGCCAGCAGAGGGGACAGTTATAATCAGCCCCAGCATTTT. The variable domain in full, completed from reference TRBV2 and TRBJ1-5, reads EPEVTQTPSHQVTQMGQEVILRCVPISNHLYFYWYRQILGQKVEFLVSFYNNEISEKSEIFDDQFSVERPDGSNFTLKIRSTKLEDSAMYFCASRGDSYNQPQHFGDGTRLSIL.

This chain joins TRBV6-5 and TRBJ2-3; D is perhaps TRBD1 (6 bases). The CDR3 is made up of 13 amino acids. The germline CDR1 and CDR2 sequences are MNHEY and SVGAGI. V was shortened by 8 bases and J by 4 bases, with 13 bases between the two germline ends. The CDR3 spells CASAQGFADTQYF. The DNA for the CDR3 is TGTGCCAGCGCGCAGGGGTTTGCAGATACGCAGTATTTT.

The V and J genes are TRBV9 and TRBJ2-2; no definite D call. The CDR3 sequence is 14 residues long. Germline V CDR1 and CDR2: SGDLS, YYNGEE. V was cut by 2 bases and J by 2 bases, with 7 bases left in between. The CDR3 coding sequence is TGTGCCAGCAGCGTCTACTACAACACCGGGGAGCTGTTTTTT. Residues: CASSVYYNTGELFF.

CDR3 in DNA: TGTGCCAGCACTCCACTAGCGGGAGGCTCCTACGAGCAGTACTTC. Protein sequence: CASTPLAGGSYEQYF. This chain uses TRBV6-5 with TRBJ2-7; TRBD2 aligns across 12 bases. Germline CDR1 reads MNHEY; CDR2 reads SVGAGI. This CDR3 contains 15 residues. V shed 7 bases, J shed 0 bases, and the junction held 4 bases outside the gene matches.

V gene TRBV7-9 combines with J gene TRBJ2-7; no clear D. The CDR3 sequence is 14 residues long. Between the trimmed V and J ends, which lost 1 base and 2 bases, there was a span of 9 bases. Germline V gene data show CDR1 as SEHNR and CDR2 as FQNEAQ (reference sequence). The CDR3 DNA follows: TGTGCCAGCAGCTTAGTGTCTAAACCCTACGAGCAGTACTTC. As protein: CASSLVSKPYEQYF. Complete variable domain (other parts from reference TRBV7-9 and TRBJ2-7): DTGVSQNPRHKITKRGQNVTFRCDPISEHNRLYWYRQTLGQGPEFLTYFQNEAQLEKSRLLSDRFSAERPKGSFSTLEIQRTEQGDSAMYLCASSLVSKPYEQYFGPGTRLTVT.

V usage is TRBV27 and J usage is TRBJ2-7; D gene ambiguous. V was pared by 2 bases and J by 5 bases, with 16 bases between. The CDR3 covers 15 residues. CDR1 is MNHEY and CDR2 is SMNVEV in the germline V gene (reference sequence). CDR3 sequence reads: CASSLGAGRRDEQYF. In DNA form, the CDR3 reads TGTGCCAGCAGTTTAGGTGCAGGCCGCCGCGACGAGCAGTACTTC.